The 3 T cell receptor beta chains below were found in one sample sequenced in a study of control samples from healthy donors and cancer patients. Sequencing was performed with immunoSEQ multiplex PCR; in TCRdb, only in-frame clones are kept and a portion is missing. Counted here are tens of thousands of clones, roughly 91% occurring once; the ten biggest clones make up approximately 15%. The specimen was blood. Receptor source: a man aged 30 to 45 in good health.

The rearrangement links TRBV2 to TRBJ2-7; D may be TRBD1 or TRBD2 (5 bases each). CDR1 is SNHLY, CDR2 FYNNEI, per germline. The CDR3 is made up of 15 amino acids. V was trimmed by 3 bases and J by 0 bases, leaving 12 bases between them. CDR3 in amino acids: CASSEQRGPSYEQYF. CDR3 coding DNA: TGTGCCAGCAGTGAGCAACGGGGACCCTCCTACGAGCAGTACTTC.

V gene TRBV12-3 or TRBV12-4 combines with J gene TRBJ2-1, with unresolved D. CDR3 length: 12 residues. The V and J ends lost 2 bases and 12 bases respectively, with 11 bases between them. This CDR3 is CASSLSRAPQFF. The CDR3 region has the DNA TGTGCCAGCAGTTTAAGCAGAGCTCCGCAGTTCTTC.

The chain couples TRBV20-1 to TRBJ1-4; D unresolved. There are 10 residues in the CDR3. CDR1 DFQATT and CDR2 SNEGSKA come from the germline V gene (reference sequence). The CDR3 spells CSLRNEKLFF. CDR3 nucleotide sequence: TGCAGCTTAAGGAATGAAAAACTGTTTTTT.